The sequence of this T cell receptor (beta chain) was determined in a study of lung T cells in sarcoidosis with Löfgren's syndrome. Germline assignment: CDR1 LNHDA and CDR2 SQIVND (reference sequence). V was pared by 0 bases and J by 0 bases, with 9 bases between. The CDR3 has 16 amino acids. MiXCR was run by TCRdb on the reads, yielding one entry per CDR3 protein. The table includes about 19,000 distinct CDR3 sequences, roughly a fifth detected once. J is TRBJ1-5 and V is TRBV19; D is uncertain. Sequences were obtained from CD4+ T cells from bronchoalveolar lavage. This TCR came from a human donor with sarcoidosis (Löfgren's syndrome or another form), or a control subject (not recorded which). The CDR3 reads CASSIEGPYSNQPQHF. As DNA, the CDR3 is TGTGCCAGTAGTATAGAAGGTCCGTATAGCAATCAGCCCCAGCATTTT.